A single sample gave rise to the 12 T cell receptor beta chains below, sequenced in a study of cytomegalovirus exposure and HLA in healthy donors. With 60 Vbeta and 13 Jbeta primers, the PCR was carried out. Profiled with immunoSEQ multiplex PCR; TCRdb holds only in-frame clones, not every one. In the table there are more than 95,000 clones, around 69% of which are singletons. Specimen: PBMCs. The receptor source for this set is a man aged 45 to 65 in good health and CMV-seropositive.

This clone has only a few counts. The chain links TRBV11-2 to TRBJ1-3; no reliable D call. Between the trimmed V and J ends, which lost 7 bases and 2 bases, there was a span of 12 bases. CDR1 and CDR2 from the germline V gene are SGHAT and FQNNGV. The CDR3 sequence is 14 residues long. The DNA for the CDR3 is TGTGCCAGCATTTACGAGGGTGCTGGAAACACCATATATTTT. It specifies CASIYEGAGNTIYF.

The chain couples TRBV27 to TRBJ2-2; possible D gene TRBD2, 7 bases. The CDR3 extends over 15 amino acids. Germline V lookup: CDR1 MNHEY, CDR2 SMNVEV (reference sequence). The V end lost 11 bases, the J end lost 7 bases, and 23 bases lay between the germline ends. CDR3 sequence (DNA): TGTGCCGGTTCGGTATCGGGGGGCCATGTCGGGGAGCTGTTTTTT. This encodes CAGSVSGGHVGELFF.

J is TRBJ2-7 and V is TRBV2; 8 bases line up with TRBD2. Germline CDR1 reads SNHLY; CDR2 reads FYNNEI. This CDR3 comprises 15 residues. After removal of 4 bases from V and 9 bases from J, the junction contained 14 bases not matched to a gene. Here the CDR3 reads CASSGPRGAGEAQYF. The CDR3 nucleotides are TGTGCCAGCAGTGGACCGCGGGGAGCGGGAGAGGCGCAGTACTTC.

J is TRBJ2-7 and V is TRBV27; 7 bases fit TRBD2. The CDR3 is 15 amino acids. Unmatched junction bases numbered 9, after V lost 5 bases and J lost 2 bases. Germline V CDR1 and CDR2: MNHEY, SMNVEV (reference sequence). For the CDR3, the DNA is TGTGCCAGCAGTACTAGGAGCGGGACCGCCTACGAGCAGTACTTC. This sequence encodes CASSTRSGTAYEQYF.

The CDR3, as DNA: TGTGCCAGTAGTACCTTTGAGACAGGGCGGACTGAAGCTTTCTTT. This encodes CASSTFETGRTEAFF. The gene calls are TRBV19 and TRBJ1-1; 7 nucleotides match TRBD1. This CDR3 contains 15 residues. V lost 4 bases to trimming and J lost 5 bases; unmatched junction nucleotides: 10. Germline lookup yields CDR1 LNHDA and CDR2 SQIVND (reference sequence).

The gene calls are TRBV18 and TRBJ1-3; a weak D match, TRBD1 (5 bases). Trimming stripped 3 bases from V and 0 bases from J, with 18 bases between. Germline CDR1 and CDR2: KGHSH and LQKENI. The CDR3 sequence is 18 residues long. CDR3 coding DNA: TGTGCCAGCTCACCGACGAAGAATAGGGGAAGCTCTGGAAACACCATATATTTT. It translates to CASSPTKNRGSSGNTIYF.

The chain recombines TRBV2 with TRBJ2-3, with 11 nucleotides matching TRBD2. This CDR3 region has 14 residues. Germline trimming cut 4 bases from V and 8 bases from J; bases unmatched to any gene: 5. Germline V gives CDR1 SNHLY, CDR2 FYNNEI. CDR3 in DNA: TGTGCCAGCAGTGCGGCTAGCGGGGGGTCTACGCAGTATTTT. Translated, it gives CASSAASGGSTQYF. Complete variable domain (other parts from reference TRBV2 and TRBJ2-3): EPEVTQTPSHQVTQMGQEVILRCVPISNHLYFYWYRQILGQKVEFLVSFYNNEISEKSEIFDDQFSVERPDGSNFTLKIRSTKLEDSAMYFCASSAASGGSTQYFGPGTRLTVL.

The chain carries TRBV11-2 and TRBJ2-1; 11 positions match TRBD2. Germline CDR1 SGHAT, CDR2 FQNNGV. With 3 bases clipped from V and 6 bases from J, the junction kept 1 base outside the gene matches. This CDR3 has 14 amino acids. CDR3 loop: CASSLLAGGNEQFF. In nucleotides, the CDR3 is TGTGCCAGCAGCTTGCTAGCGGGAGGCAATGAGCAGTTCTTC.

This clone has only a few counts. This chain connects TRBV19 to TRBJ2-3; D possibly corresponds to TRBD2 (6 bases). This CDR3 has 16 residues. In germline, CDR1 is LNHDA, CDR2 SQIVND (reference sequence). The V gene lost 7 bases and the J gene lost 4 bases, with 21 bases spanning the gap. The CDR3 DNA follows: TGTGCCAGTAAGGAGGGTTGGGCAGGGCGGCCAGATACGCAGTATTTT. This translates into CASKEGWAGRPDTQYF. The whole variable domain, filled in from reference TRBV19 and TRBJ2-3, reads DGGITQSPKYLFRKEGQNVTLSCEQNLNHDAMYWYRQDPGQGLRLIYYSQIVNDFQKGDIAEGYSVSREKKESFPLTVTSAQKNPTAFYLCASKEGWAGRPDTQYFGPGTRLTVL.

The CDR3, as DNA: TGTGCCAGCTCCCCCTGGGACAGGGAACCAGATGGCTACACCTTC. Its protein is CASSPWDREPDGYTF. This sequence joins TRBV18 and TRBJ1-2; 9 nucleotides align to TRBD1. The trim removed 6 bases at V and 6 bases at J, leaving 11 bases unmatched. CDR3 length: 15 amino acids. Germline assignment: CDR1 KGHSH and CDR2 LQKENI.

J is TRBJ1-3 and V is TRBV28; D gene unclear. The germline V and J ends were trimmed by 4 bases and 0 bases, with 10 bases remaining between them. CDR1 and CDR2 (germline): MDHEN, SYDVKM. The CDR3 loop spans 15 amino acids. The CDR3 is CASSSGSISGNTIYF. CDR3 DNA sequence: TGTGCCAGCAGTTCGGGATCCATCTCTGGAAACACCATATATTTT.

The rearrangement joins TRBV6-5 to TRBJ1-2; 11 bases fit TRBD1. CDR3 length: 14 amino acids. Per germline, CDR1 MNHEY and CDR2 SVGAGI. V lost 2 bases and J lost 6; bases outside the gene matches: 2. The CDR3 sequence: CASSYRTGGDGYTF. The CDR3 DNA is TGTGCCAGCAGTTACCGGACAGGGGGCGATGGCTACACCTTC.